Shown below are 12 T cell receptor beta chains from a single sample sequenced in a study of blood T cell repertoires in COVID-19. The repertoire was sequenced with immunoSEQ multiplex PCR; TCRdb's copy has only in-frame clones and lacks some. Of 200,000 or so clones listed, approximately 82% are singletons. Input material: peripheral blood. The receptors were gathered from a human donor with acute or convalescent COVID-19. The donor label of this sample is uncertain.

The chain employs TRBV30 and TRBJ2-1; D is unclear. Trimming took off 1 base at V and 10 bases at J, with 14 bases between the two ends. This CDR3 has 13 residues. The germline gives CDR1 GTSNPN, CDR2 SVGIG (reference sequence). CDR3: CAWSAPPGGEQFF. The CDR3 DNA reads as TGTGCCTGGAGTGCCCCGCCCGGCGGCGAGCAGTTCTTC.

This clone was observed a single time. V and J are TRBV7-9 and TRBJ1-2; D is ambiguous. The CDR3 extends over 13 amino acids. Trimming left V 1 base short and J 2 bases short, with 5 bases between. CDR1 is SEHNR and CDR2 is FQNEAQ in the germline V gene (reference sequence). The CDR3 coding sequence is TGTGCCAGCAGCTTAGACCAGAACTATGGCTACACCTTC. Its protein is CASSLDQNYGYTF.

This chain uses TRBV5-1 with TRBJ2-7; TRBD1 might be the D (6 bases). This CDR3 spans 13 amino acids. The V and J ends lost 2 bases and 6 bases respectively, with 12 bases between them. Per the germline V gene, CDR1 is SGHRS and CDR2 is YFSETQ. The CDR3 DNA is TGCGCCAGCAGCTTTACCACAGGGACCGAGCAGTACTTC. Translating it yields CASSFTTGTEQYF. The whole variable domain, filled in from reference TRBV5-1 and TRBJ2-7, reads KAGVTQTPRYLIKTRGQQVTLSCSPISGHRSVSWYQQTPGQGLQFLFEYFSETQRNKGNFPGRFSGRQFSNSRSEMNVSTLELGDSALYLCASSFTTGTEQYFGPGTRLTVT.

A single count supports this clone. The genes are TRBV7-3 and TRBJ1-2; TRBD1 is a possible D gene (6 bases). CDR1 SGHTA and CDR2 FQGTGA come from the germline V gene. V lost 4 bases to trimming and J lost 5 bases, with 23 bases between them. The CDR3 loop spans 17 amino acids. This CDR3 reads CASSSTTFLQGAYGYTF. In DNA form, the CDR3 reads TGTGCCAGCAGCTCGACAACCTTCCTACAGGGCGCTTATGGCTACACCTTC. Supplemented by reference TRBV7-3 and TRBJ1-2, the full variable domain reads GAGVSQTPSNKVTEKGKYVELRCDPISGHTALYWYRQSLGQGPEFLIYFQGTGAADDSGLPNDRFFAVRPEGSVSTLKIQRTERGDSAVYLCASSSTTFLQGAYGYTFGSGTRLTVV.

This clone was picked up a small number of times. The genes are TRBV7-3 and TRBJ1-1; no clear D. The CDR3 is made up of 13 amino acids. V lost 2 bases, J lost 0 bases, and 4 bases lay in between. CDR1 SGHTA and CDR2 FQGTGA come from the germline V gene. The CDR3 protein is CASSLYLNTEAFF. Here the CDR3 DNA reads TGTGCCAGCAGCTTATACTTGAACACTGAAGCTTTCTTT.

The table lists this clone with a few counts. The chain links TRBV30 to TRBJ2-5; perhaps TRBD2 as D (6 bases). Germline CDR1 reads GTSNPN; CDR2 reads SVGIG (reference sequence). The CDR3 has 14 residues. V gave up 0 bases and J gave up 4 bases, with 12 bases separating them. CDR3 sequence (DNA): TGTGCCTGGAGTGTACCTGCGCGGGGAGAGACCCAGTACTTC. It yields the protein CAWSVPARGETQYF.

The V call is TRBV7-9, the J call TRBJ1-1; D is unresolved. The CDR3 runs to 14 residues. In germline, CDR1 is SEHNR, CDR2 FQNEAQ (reference sequence). The germline V and J ends were trimmed by 0 bases and 1 base, with 6 bases remaining between them. CDR3 in DNA: TGTGCCAGCAGCTTAGCTCTTCGGAACACTGAAGCTTTCTTT. This gives the protein CASSLALRNTEAFF.

This chain uses TRBV27 with TRBJ1-1; D remains ambiguous. The CDR3 extends over 15 amino acids. V was cut by 8 bases and J by 0 bases, with 16 bases left in between. CDR1 and CDR2 from the germline V gene are MNHEY and SMNVEV (reference sequence). CDR3 bases: TGTGCCAGCGCTGCCGTGACACGTATGAACACTGAAGCTTTCTTT. Translated: CASAAVTRMNTEAFF.

V gene TRBV14 combines with J gene TRBJ2-7; tentatively, D is TRBD2 (6 bases). The V and J ends lost 1 base and 0 bases respectively, with 10 bases between them. Germline CDR1 is SGHDN and CDR2 is FVKESK. The CDR3 consists of 15 residues. The CDR3 nucleotides are TGTGCCAGCAGCCAAGGTGGCGGGGTCTCCTACGAGCAGTACTTC. Amino acids: CASSQGGGVSYEQYF.

The chain uses TRBV6-1 and TRBJ2-1, with 12 bases matching TRBD2. CDR3 length: 16 residues. V lost 2 bases and J lost 8; bases outside the gene matches: 7. Germline values: CDR1 MNHNS, CDR2 SASEGT. The CDR3 DNA is TGTGCCAGCAGTGAAACCTGGACTAGCGGGAACGATGAGCAGTTCTTC. Amino acid sequence: CASSETWTSGNDEQFF.

This clone was seen a single time. The rearrangement uses TRBV11-2 and TRBJ1-3; D is perhaps TRBD1 (5 bases). V lost 0 bases and J 0 bases, leaving 9 bases between the germline ends. Germline loops: CDR1 SGHAT, CDR2 FQNNGV. The CDR3 length is 16 residues. The CDR3, as DNA: TGTGCCAGCAGCTTAGATAGGGGCCACTCTGGAAACACCATATATTTT. It codes for CASSLDRGHSGNTIYF.

Here the CDR3 DNA reads TGCAGTGCTAGTCACACAGATACGCAGTATTTT. Protein product: CSASHTDTQYF. The chain carries TRBV20-1 and TRBJ2-3, with unresolved D. CDR3 length: 11 amino acids. V shed 3 bases and J shed 2 bases, with 3 bases lying between them. Germline CDR1 is DFQATT and CDR2 is SNEGSKA (reference sequence).